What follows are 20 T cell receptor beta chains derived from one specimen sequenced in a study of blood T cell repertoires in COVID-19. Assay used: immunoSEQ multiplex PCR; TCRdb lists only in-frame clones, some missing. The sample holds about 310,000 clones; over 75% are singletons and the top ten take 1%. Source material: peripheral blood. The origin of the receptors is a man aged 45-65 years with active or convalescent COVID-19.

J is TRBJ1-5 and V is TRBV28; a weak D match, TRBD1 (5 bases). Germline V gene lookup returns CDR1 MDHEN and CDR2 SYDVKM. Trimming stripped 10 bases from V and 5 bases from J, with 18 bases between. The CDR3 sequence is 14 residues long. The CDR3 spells CATFTPGGDQPQHF. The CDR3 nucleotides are TGTGCCACCTTTACGCCGGGGGGAGATCAGCCCCAGCATTTT.

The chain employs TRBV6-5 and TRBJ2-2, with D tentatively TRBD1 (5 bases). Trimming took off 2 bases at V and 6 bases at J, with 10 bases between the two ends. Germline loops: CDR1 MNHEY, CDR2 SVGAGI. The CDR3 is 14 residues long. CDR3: CASSYLQGAGELFF. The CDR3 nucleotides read TGTGCCAGCAGTTACCTTCAGGGTGCCGGGGAGCTGTTTTTT.

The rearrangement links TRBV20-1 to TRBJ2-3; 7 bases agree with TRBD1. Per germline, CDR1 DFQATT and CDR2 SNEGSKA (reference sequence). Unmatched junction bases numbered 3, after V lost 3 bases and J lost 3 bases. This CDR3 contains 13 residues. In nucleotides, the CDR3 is TGCAGTGCTAGTCGGACAGGTACAGATACGCAGTATTTT. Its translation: CSASRTGTDTQYF.

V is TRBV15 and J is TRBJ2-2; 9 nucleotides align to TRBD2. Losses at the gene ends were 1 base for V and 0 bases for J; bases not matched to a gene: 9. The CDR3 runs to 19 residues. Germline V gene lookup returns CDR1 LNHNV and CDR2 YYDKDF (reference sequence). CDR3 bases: TGTGCCACCAGCAGAGGCGGGGGGGAATTAGTGGCGAACACCGGGGAGCTGTTTTTT. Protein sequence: CATSRGGGELVANTGELFF.

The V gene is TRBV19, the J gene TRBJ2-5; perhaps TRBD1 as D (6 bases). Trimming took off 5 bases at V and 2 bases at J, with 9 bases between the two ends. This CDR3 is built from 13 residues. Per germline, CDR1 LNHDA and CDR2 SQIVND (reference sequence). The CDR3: CASSYRVQETQYF. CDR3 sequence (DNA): TGTGCCAGTAGTTACAGGGTTCAAGAGACCCAGTACTTC.

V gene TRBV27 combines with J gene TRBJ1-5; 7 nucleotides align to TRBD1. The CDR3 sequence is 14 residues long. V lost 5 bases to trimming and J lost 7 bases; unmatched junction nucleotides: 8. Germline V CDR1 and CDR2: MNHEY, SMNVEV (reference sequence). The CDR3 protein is CASSLRQGGQPQHF. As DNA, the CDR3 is TGTGCCAGCAGTCTCAGACAGGGTGGCCAGCCCCAGCATTTT.

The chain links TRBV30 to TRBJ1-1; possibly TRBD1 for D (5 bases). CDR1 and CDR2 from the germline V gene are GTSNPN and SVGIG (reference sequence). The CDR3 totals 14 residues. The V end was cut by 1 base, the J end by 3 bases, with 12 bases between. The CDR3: CAWSGPGGYTEAFF. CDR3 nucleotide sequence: TGTGCCTGGAGTGGCCCCGGGGGGTACACTGAAGCTTTCTTT.

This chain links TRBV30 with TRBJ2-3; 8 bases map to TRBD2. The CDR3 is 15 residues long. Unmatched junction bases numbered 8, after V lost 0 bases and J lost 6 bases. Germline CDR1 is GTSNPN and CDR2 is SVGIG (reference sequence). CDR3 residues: CAWSVQGSGGDTQYF. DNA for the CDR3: TGTGCCTGGAGTGTTCAGGGGTCGGGGGGGGATACGCAGTATTTT.

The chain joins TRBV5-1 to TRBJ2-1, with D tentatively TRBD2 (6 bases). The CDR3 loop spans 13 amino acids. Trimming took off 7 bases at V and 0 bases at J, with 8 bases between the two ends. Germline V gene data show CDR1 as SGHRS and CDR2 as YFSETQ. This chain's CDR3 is CASGRDSYNEQFF. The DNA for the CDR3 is TGCGCCAGCGGGCGGGACTCCTACAATGAGCAGTTCTTC.

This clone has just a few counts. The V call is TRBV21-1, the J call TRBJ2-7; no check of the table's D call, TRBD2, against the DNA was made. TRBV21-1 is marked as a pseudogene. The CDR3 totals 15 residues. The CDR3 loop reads CASTTWGLAGWEQYF. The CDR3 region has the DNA TGTGCCAGCACAACTTGGGGACTAGCGGGATGGGAGCAGTACTTC.

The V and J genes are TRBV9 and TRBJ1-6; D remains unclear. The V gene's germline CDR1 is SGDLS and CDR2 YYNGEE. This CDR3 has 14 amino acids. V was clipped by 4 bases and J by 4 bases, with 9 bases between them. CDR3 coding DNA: TGTGCCAGCAGCTCACAGTCTTATAATTCACCCCTCCACTTT. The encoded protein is CASSSQSYNSPLHF.

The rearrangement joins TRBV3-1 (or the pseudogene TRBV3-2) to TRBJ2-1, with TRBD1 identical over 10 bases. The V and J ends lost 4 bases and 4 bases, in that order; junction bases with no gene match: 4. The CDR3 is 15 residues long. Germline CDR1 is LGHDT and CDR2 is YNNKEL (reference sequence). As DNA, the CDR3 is TGTGCCAGCAGCCTCGGGACAGGGGAATACAATGAGCAGTTCTTC. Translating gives CASSLGTGEYNEQFF.

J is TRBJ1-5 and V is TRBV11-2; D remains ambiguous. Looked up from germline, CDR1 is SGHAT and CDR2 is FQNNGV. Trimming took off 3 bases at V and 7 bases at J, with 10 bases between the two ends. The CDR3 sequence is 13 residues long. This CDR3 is CASSFTSGQPQHF. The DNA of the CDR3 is TGTGCCAGCAGCTTTACGTCGGGACAGCCCCAGCATTTT.

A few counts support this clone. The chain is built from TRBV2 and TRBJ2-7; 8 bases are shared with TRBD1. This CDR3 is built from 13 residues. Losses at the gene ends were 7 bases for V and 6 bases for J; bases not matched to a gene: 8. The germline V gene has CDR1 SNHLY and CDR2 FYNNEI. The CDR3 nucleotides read TGTGCCAGCACCAAACAGGGGGATAGCGAGCAGTACTTC. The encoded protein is CASTKQGDSEQYF.

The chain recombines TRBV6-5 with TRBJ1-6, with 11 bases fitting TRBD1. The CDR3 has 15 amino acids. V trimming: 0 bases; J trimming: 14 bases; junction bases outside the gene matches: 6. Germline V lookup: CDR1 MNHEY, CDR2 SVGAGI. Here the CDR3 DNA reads TGTGCCAGCAGTTACTCCGGGACAGGGGGGACTGCCCTCCACTTT. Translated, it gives CASSYSGTGGTALHF.

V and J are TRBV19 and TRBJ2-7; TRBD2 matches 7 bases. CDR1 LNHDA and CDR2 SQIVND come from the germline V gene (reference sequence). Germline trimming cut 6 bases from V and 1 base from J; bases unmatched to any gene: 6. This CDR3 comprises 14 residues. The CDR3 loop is CASRNGGGSYEQYF. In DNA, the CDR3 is TGTGCCAGTAGAAACGGCGGGGGTTCCTACGAGCAGTACTTC.

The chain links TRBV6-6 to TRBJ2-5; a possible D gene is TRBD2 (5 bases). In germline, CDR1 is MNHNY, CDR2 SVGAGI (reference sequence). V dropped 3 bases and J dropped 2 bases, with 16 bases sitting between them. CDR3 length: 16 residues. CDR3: CASSYQSGRGQETQYF. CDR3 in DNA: TGTGCCAGCAGTTATCAGAGCGGAAGAGGGCAAGAGACCCAGTACTTC.

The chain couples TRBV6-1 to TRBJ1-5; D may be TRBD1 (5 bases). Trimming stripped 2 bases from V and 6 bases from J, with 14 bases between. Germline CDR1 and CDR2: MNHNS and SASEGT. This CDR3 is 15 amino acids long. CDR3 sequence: CASSESFGGTQPQHF. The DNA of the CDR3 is TGTGCCAGCAGTGAATCTTTCGGAGGGACTCAGCCCCAGCATTTT.

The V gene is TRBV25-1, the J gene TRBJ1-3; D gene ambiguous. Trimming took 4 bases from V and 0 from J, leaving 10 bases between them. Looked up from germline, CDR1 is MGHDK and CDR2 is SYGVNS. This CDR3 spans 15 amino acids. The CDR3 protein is CASSGRFYSGNTIYF. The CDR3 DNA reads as TGTGCCAGCAGTGGGCGGTTTTACTCTGGAAACACCATATATTTT.

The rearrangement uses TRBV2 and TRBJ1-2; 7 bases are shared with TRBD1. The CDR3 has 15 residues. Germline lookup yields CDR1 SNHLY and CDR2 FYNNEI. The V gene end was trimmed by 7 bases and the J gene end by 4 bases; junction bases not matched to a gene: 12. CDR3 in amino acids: CASNRDSKRGYGYTF. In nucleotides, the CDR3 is TGTGCCAGCAATCGGGACAGCAAAAGGGGCTATGGCTACACCTTC. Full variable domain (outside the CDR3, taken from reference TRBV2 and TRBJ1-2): EPEVTQTPSHQVTQMGQEVILRCVPISNHLYFYWYRQILGQKVEFLVSFYNNEISEKSEIFDDQFSVERPDGSNFTLKIRSTKLEDSAMYFCASNRDSKRGYGYTFGSGTRLTVV.